This T cell receptor beta chain was recorded in a study of T cell responses to AZD1222 COVID-19 vaccine. Findings and caveats of the study: Spike-specific TCR repertoires showed rising breadth and depth after two AZD1222 doses. The sample set comprised mostly white British donors with more females, and clonal diversity was possibly underestimated. Distributed over spike, vaccine-associated CD4 TCRs predominated at 160-218 and 743-854.

The CDR3 has 15 residues. V was pared by 0 bases and J by 6 bases, with 5 bases of the junction left unmatched. The germline V gene encodes CDR1 SEHNR and CDR2 FQNEAQ (reference sequence). In the case of this clone: Its antigen is unidentified.

Sequencing was performed with immunoSEQ multiplex PCR; in TCRdb, only in-frame clones are kept and a portion is missing. The sample comprises 200,000 to 250,000 clones, approximately 94% of which are singletons, and approximately 1% rests with the top ten. Sequenced material: peripheral blood, taken on day 0 of MenACWY control vaccination. The receptor was isolated from an adult in good health. The chain couples TRBV7-9 to TRBJ2-3, with 8 bases fitting TRBD2. The chain's CDR3 is CASSLASGAGDTQYF. Written as DNA, the CDR3 is TGTGCCAGCAGCTTAGCTAGCGGGGCCGGGGATACGCAGTATTTT.